This T cell receptor (beta chain) was found in a study of chemoradiotherapy in HPV16-positive cancers. Study-level points and caveats: Only a couple of HPV16-positive patients supplied the functional HPV-specificity definition.

The method was immunoSEQ multiplex PCR; TCRdb's version includes in-frame clones alone and lacks a portion of them. This sample carries 20,000 to 25,000 clones, around 85% of them seen once, and the ten largest clones take approximately 5%. A word on this clone: Its antigen remains unidentified.

This CDR3 is 15 amino acids long. CDR1 is LNHNV and CDR2 is YYDKDF in the germline V gene (reference sequence). Trimming left V 0 bases short and J 3 bases short, with 12 bases between. This material consisted of blood, taken from a patient who underwent chemoradiotherapy. This sequence joins TRBV15 and TRBJ2-7, with a tentative D call TRBD2 (7 bases). This receptor was obtained from a human donor with HPV-associated anogenital cancer. CDR3 coding DNA: TGTGCCACCAGCAGAGAAGGGGGGGGCGACTACGAGCAGTACTTC. It translates to CATSREGGGDYEQYF.